Shown below are 4 T cell receptor beta chains from a single sample sequenced in a study of post-analysis software for immune sequencing data. Study outcomes and limitations: Roughly five TRBV segments were significantly more frequent in patients than in controls. TRBV5-6, TRBV5-1 and TRBV20-1 were among these segments.

Prepared libraries of TCR beta cDNA carried unique molecular identifiers. TCRdb recomputed calls from the PCR reads with MiXCR, one row per CDR3 protein. The table includes 740,000 or so distinct CDR3 sequences, under 70% detected once. No antigen has been identified for these receptors. The sample comprised blood. The receptors come from a girl between 5 and 17 years old with multiple sclerosis.

This clonotype was observed a handful of times. The chain couples TRBV6-5 to TRBJ2-3; 7 nucleotides match TRBD2. V was pared by 4 bases and J by 2 bases, with 9 bases of the junction left unmatched. CDR1 and CDR2 (germline): MNHEY, SVGAGI. This CDR3 is 16 amino acids long. The CDR3 reads CASSSLGAGTTDTQYF. In nucleotides, the CDR3 is TGTGCCAGCAGTTCCTTGGGAGCGGGGACCACAGATACGCAGTATTTT.

CDR3 amino acids: CSVSRGLLSGANVLTF. CDR3 nucleotides: TGCAGCGTATCAAGGGGCCTTCTCTCTGGGGCCAACGTCCTGACTTTC. This rearrangement joins TRBV29-1 to TRBJ2-6, with D perhaps TRBD1 (5 bases). The CDR3 loop spans 16 amino acids. Germline assignment: CDR1 SQVTM and CDR2 ANQGSEA. The V and J ends lost 6 bases and 0 bases respectively, with 15 bases between them.

This clonotype was observed a handful of times. This rearrangement joins TRBV6-6 to TRBJ2-7, with D possibly being TRBD1 (6 bases). The CDR3 has 14 residues. V was pared by 9 bases and J by 0 bases, with 15 bases between. Germline V gene data show CDR1 as MNHNY and CDR2 as SVGAGI (reference sequence). CDR3 protein: CASQFRGSSYEQYF. DNA for the CDR3: TGTGCCAGTCAATTCAGGGGTAGCTCCTACGAGCAGTACTTC.

In this sample, this clonotype turned up a few times. The rearrangement joins TRBV29-1 to TRBJ1-2; D perhaps matches TRBD1 (5 bases). CDR3 length: 13 residues. Germline CDR1 reads SQVTM; CDR2 reads ANQGSEA. Deletions cut 2 bases from V and 3 bases from J, with 10 bases between. The CDR3 bases are TGCAGCGTTGAAAGCAGGGTGGACTATGGCTACACCTTC. It codes for CSVESRVDYGYTF.